The 27 T cell receptor beta chains reported below all come from one sample, sequenced in a study of CD8 T cells in ankylosing spondylitis. TCRdb processed the 5' RACE reads anew with MiXCR; each CDR3 protein has one entry. Among about 130,000 distinct CDR3 sequences listed, 9.3% were seen once. Material for sequencing was blood, either unsorted or a sorted T cell fraction (not recorded which). The receptors here all came from a male donor with ankylosing spondylitis or in good health (not recorded which).

Many counts were recorded for this clonotype. The chain carries TRBV20-1 and TRBJ2-1; D may be TRBD2 (6 bases). Trimming pared 4 bases from V and 4 bases from J, leaving 20 bases between. The CDR3 runs to 16 residues. CDR1 is DFQATT, CDR2 SNEGSKA, per germline (reference sequence). The CDR3 nucleotides read TGCAGTGCTACCGCCGGTTCGGACTACACGTACAATGAGCAGTTCTTC. Translation gives CSATAGSDYTYNEQFF.

This clonotype was observed many times. CDR3 nucleotide sequence: TGCGCCAGCAGCCCTACAGGGACACCAACTAATGAAAAACTGTTTTTT. Its protein product is CASSPTGTPTNEKLFF. The J gene is TRBJ1-4, the V gene TRBV5-1; perhaps TRBD1 as D (6 bases). The CDR3 contains 16 residues. The V end was cut by 4 bases, the J end by 0 bases, with 13 bases between. The germline V gene has CDR1 SGHRS and CDR2 YFSETQ.

This clonotype was seen ten or more times. The chain joins TRBV12-3 or TRBV12-4 to TRBJ2-1; 8 bases fit TRBD2. The CDR3 contains 14 residues. With 5 bases clipped from V and 7 bases from J, the junction kept 7 bases outside the gene matches. The CDR3 region has the DNA TGTGCCAGCAGTGCGGGACTAGATTTAAATGAGCAGTTCTTC. Protein sequence: CASSAGLDLNEQFF.

V is TRBV7-2 and J is TRBJ2-2; D may be TRBD2 (6 bases). CDR1 and CDR2 (germline): SGHTA, FQGNSA. V lost 0 bases and J 2 bases, leaving 13 bases between the germline ends. This CDR3 spans 17 amino acids. The CDR3 spells CASSLAPSGSNTGELFF. In nucleotides, the CDR3 is TGTGCCAGCAGCTTAGCGCCCAGCGGGTCTAACACCGGGGAGCTGTTTTTT.

This clonotype showed up many times. This chain joins TRBV20-1 and TRBJ2-5; D gene unclear. This CDR3 is built from 13 residues. V dropped 3 bases and J dropped 0 bases, with 8 bases sitting between them. CDR1 and CDR2 from the germline V gene are DFQATT and SNEGSKA (reference sequence). CDR3 DNA sequence: TGCAGTGCTAGCAATGAGTACCAAGAGACCCAGTACTTC. Translation: CSASNEYQETQYF.

The table lists this clonotype with a few counts. The gene calls are TRBV7-2 and TRBJ2-5; a possible D gene is TRBD1 (7 bases). This CDR3 is built from 15 residues. Trimming cost V 8 bases and J 10 bases, with 26 bases left between them. CDR1 is SGHTA, CDR2 FQGNSA, per germline. The CDR3 loop reads CASRRGAVGHSDQYF. Here the CDR3 DNA reads TGTGCCAGCCGCAGGGGGGCGGTAGGGCATTCGGACCAGTACTTC.

Many counts were recorded for this clonotype. The chain is built from TRBV20-1 and TRBJ2-4, with no clear D. This CDR3 comprises 13 residues. Trimming pared 7 bases from V and 3 bases from J, leaving 13 bases between. CDR1 DFQATT and CDR2 SNEGSKA come from the germline V gene (reference sequence). The CDR3: CSVGNAHKNIQYF. The CDR3 bases are TGCAGTGTGGGCAATGCTCACAAAAACATTCAGTACTTC.

This clonotype was found a few times. The J gene is TRBJ2-5, the V gene TRBV20-1; 10 nucleotides match TRBD2. Germline V gives CDR1 DFQATT, CDR2 SNEGSKA (reference sequence). The CDR3 covers 15 residues. V lost 2 bases to trimming and J lost 1 base; unmatched junction nucleotides: 4. The CDR3 bases are TGCAGTGCTAGACTAGCGGGAGAGACCCAAGAGACCCAGTACTTC. It is translated as CSARLAGETQETQYF.

This clonotype was picked up many times. The V call is TRBV28, the J call TRBJ2-4; D remains unclear. Trimming took off 2 bases at V and 0 bases at J, with 8 bases between the two ends. The CDR3 runs to 15 residues. Germline CDR1 is MDHEN and CDR2 is SYDVKM. CDR3 amino acids: CASSLGSLAKNIQYF. The DNA of the CDR3 is TGTGCCAGCAGTTTAGGGTCACTAGCCAAAAACATTCAGTACTTC.

The chain links TRBV12-3 or TRBV12-4 to TRBJ2-1, with D possibly being TRBD2 (6 bases). V lost 6 bases to trimming and J lost 7 bases, with 16 bases between them. This CDR3 comprises 14 residues. The CDR3 nucleotides are TGTGCCAGCAGGGGGACTTCAAGAATGAATGAGCAGTTCTTC. Encoded protein: CASRGTSRMNEQFF.

This clonotype was detected a few times. The rearrangement links TRBV5-1 to TRBJ2-7, with no clear D. The CDR3 sequence is 16 residues long. V gave up 0 bases and J gave up 0 bases, with 13 bases separating them. Germline V lookup: CDR1 SGHRS, CDR2 YFSETQ. The DNA of the CDR3 is TGCGCCAGCAGCTTGGACATCGACCTGAGCTCCTACGAGCAGTACTTC. Its translation is CASSLDIDLSSYEQYF.

This clonotype was seen only a few times. V gene TRBV7-2 combines with J gene TRBJ2-3; D gene ambiguous. Trimming stripped 5 bases from V and 2 bases from J, with 8 bases between. CDR1 is SGHTA, CDR2 FQGNSA, per germline. This CDR3 is built from 13 residues. The CDR3 DNA follows: TGTGCCAGCAGCCGTACAAACACAGATACGCAGTATTTT. Translated, it gives CASSRTNTDTQYF.

This clonotype was seen ten or more times. The V and J genes are TRBV20-1 and TRBJ2-7; TRBD2 agrees at 9 bases. The J segment lost 2 bases and the V segment lost 5 bases, leaving 7 bases of the junction unmatched. The CDR3 runs 14 residues. Germline-derived CDR1 and CDR2 are DFQATT and SNEGSKA (reference sequence). In DNA, the CDR3 is TGCAGTGCTCGAATTAGCGGGAGACCCTACGAGCAGTACTTC. Protein sequence: CSARISGRPYEQYF.

In its sample, this clonotype was seen a few times. V is TRBV20-1 and J is TRBJ2-4, with a possible D match to TRBD2 (5 bases). Trimming shortened V by 2 bases and J by 6 bases, and 11 bases separated the two germline ends. CDR3 length: 13 amino acids. Germline V gene data show CDR1 as DFQATT and CDR2 as SNEGSKA (reference sequence). The CDR3 coding sequence is TGCAGTGCTAGAATGCAGGCGGGAAACATTCAGTACTTC. It yields the protein CSARMQAGNIQYF.

The chain combines TRBV20-1 with TRBJ2-6; perhaps D is TRBD1 or TRBD2 (6 bases each). The CDR3 spans 18 residues. V shed 1 base and J shed 0 bases, with 16 bases lying between them. Germline V lookup: CDR1 DFQATT, CDR2 SNEGSKA (reference sequence). The CDR3: CSARVGGHPSSGANVLTF. For the CDR3, the DNA is TGCAGTGCTAGAGTGGGGGGCCATCCGAGCTCTGGGGCCAACGTCCTGACTTTC.

This clonotype occurred many times. The chain combines TRBV28 with TRBJ2-2, with D maybe TRBD2 (7 bases). This CDR3 contains 15 residues. V was cut by 7 bases and J by 4 bases, with 16 bases left in between. Germline-derived CDR1 and CDR2 are MDHEN and SYDVKM. The CDR3 nucleotides read TGTGCCAGCATCCTGGGGGGGGGCAGCACCGGGGAGCTGTTTTTT. Its protein product is CASILGGGSTGELFF.

This clonotype showed up many times. The rearrangement uses TRBV7-8 and TRBJ2-2; the D is unclear. CDR1 and CDR2 from the germline V gene are SGHVS and FQNEAQ. Trimming took 5 bases from V and 0 from J, leaving 7 bases between them. CDR3 length equals 14 residues. This CDR3 is CASSPTTNTGELFF. The CDR3 DNA reads as TGTGCCAGCAGCCCTACAACGAACACCGGGGAGCTGTTTTTT.

This clonotype occurred a few times. The DNA of the CDR3 is TGTGCCAGCAGCCCGACCCTACCCGGGGAGCTGTTTTTT. This translates into CASSPTLPGELFF. The J gene is TRBJ2-2, the V gene TRBV7-2; D not resolved. V was clipped by 5 bases and J by 6 bases, with 10 bases between them. The V gene's germline CDR1 is SGHTA and CDR2 FQGNSA. This CDR3 comprises 13 residues.

This clonotype was detected only a few times. This chain connects TRBV28 to TRBJ2-5; D not resolved. CDR3 length: 13 residues. Germline CDR1 MDHEN, CDR2 SYDVKM. Trimming stripped 5 bases from V and 0 bases from J, with 7 bases between. The CDR3 bases are TGTGCCAGCAGTCCAGACTACCAAGAGACCCAGTACTTC. Encoded protein: CASSPDYQETQYF.

This clonotype has ten or more counts. The chain combines TRBV4-2 with TRBJ2-5; the D is unclear. V shed 0 bases and J shed 0 bases, with 8 bases lying between them. Germline V lookup: CDR1 LGHNA, CDR2 YNFKEQ. The CDR3 loop spans 15 amino acids. The DNA for the CDR3 is TGTGCCAGCAGCCAAGAGGGGTATTACCAAGAGACCCAGTACTTC. Translated, it gives CASSQEGYYQETQYF.

By share, this clonotype counts as medium-sized. The J gene is TRBJ2-3, the V gene TRBV20-1, with TRBD2 matching over 9 bases. J lost 2 bases, V lost 0 bases, and 6 bases had no gene match. This CDR3 has 16 amino acids. The germline V gene has CDR1 DFQATT and CDR2 SNEGSKA (reference sequence). In DNA, the CDR3 is TGCAGTGCTAGAGATTTCCTAGCGGGGTACACAGATACGCAGTATTTT. This gives the protein CSARDFLAGYTDTQYF.

This clonotype was counted only a few times. The chain recombines TRBV5-1 with TRBJ2-3; 9 nucleotides align to TRBD1. The V segment lost 0 bases and the J segment 4 bases; nucleotides outside the gene matches: 6. Germline assignment: CDR1 SGHRS and CDR2 YFSETQ. The CDR3 totals 16 residues. CDR3 DNA sequence: TGCGCCAGCAGCTTGGGACAGGGGGTGTCCGCAGATACGCAGTATTTT. Encoded protein: CASSLGQGVSADTQYF.

The table lists this clonotype with many counts. V is TRBV19 and J is TRBJ2-7; a possible D gene is TRBD1 (6 bases). The germline V gene has CDR1 LNHDA and CDR2 SQIVND (reference sequence). The CDR3 length is 15 residues. V lost 4 bases and J lost 1, with 14 bases in between. CDR3 sequence reads: CASSTIRGPSYEQYF. In DNA form, the CDR3 reads TGTGCCAGTAGTACTATCAGGGGACCATCCTACGAGCAGTACTTC.

This clonotype occurred once. A single base separates this from a much larger clone, so it may be a read error. This chain joins TRBV15 and TRBJ2-3; D is perhaps TRBD2 (6 bases). V lost 4 bases to trimming and J lost 3 bases, with 20 bases between them. Germline lookup yields CDR1 LNHNV and CDR2 YYDKDF (reference sequence). This CDR3 spans 17 amino acids. The CDR3 sequence is CATSNPLGISGTDTQYF. The CDR3 region has the DNA TGTGCCACCAGCAATCCGCTGGGGATTAGCGGAACAGATACGCAGTATTTT. Full variable domain (outside the CDR3, taken from reference TRBV15 and TRBJ2-3): DAMVIQNPRYQVTQFGKPVTLSCSQTLNHNVMYWYQQKSSQAPKLLFHYYDKDFNNEADTPDNFQSRRPNTSFCFLDIRSPGLGDTAMYLCATSNPLGISGTDTQYFGPGTRLTVL.

The rearrangement links TRBV12-3 or TRBV12-4 to TRBJ2-6, with TRBD1 identical over 9 bases. The J segment lost 3 bases and the V segment lost 6 bases, leaving 6 bases of the junction unmatched. The CDR3 sequence is 16 residues long. The chain's CDR3 is CASSGTGWGGANVLTF. The CDR3 DNA reads as TGTGCCAGCAGCGGGACAGGGTGGGGTGGGGCCAACGTCCTGACTTTC.

This clonotype was seen ten or more times. The V and J genes are TRBV5-1 and TRBJ2-2, with 8 bases matching TRBD1. The germline gives CDR1 SGHRS, CDR2 YFSETQ. The J segment lost 8 bases and the V segment lost 0 bases, leaving 6 bases of the junction unmatched. This CDR3 comprises 15 residues. CDR3 DNA sequence: TGCGCCAGCAGCTTGGCCCCAGGGGGCCTGGGGGAGCTGTTTTTT. Its translation is CASSLAPGGLGELFF.

This clonotype was counted a few times. The rearrangement joins TRBV19 to TRBJ2-1; D unclear. The germline V and J ends were trimmed by 3 bases and 4 bases, with 16 bases remaining between them. CDR1 and CDR2 (germline): LNHDA, SQIVND (reference sequence). The CDR3 covers 16 residues. CDR3 nucleotides: TGTGCCAGTAGTATTGACGGTTCTATCCTTTACAATGAGCAGTTCTTC. Translation: CASSIDGSILYNEQFF.